This T cell receptor (beta chain) is drawn from a study of cytomegalovirus exposure and HLA in healthy donors. Points on this clone: Antigen unknown.

Study findings and constraints: With further analysis later on, most CMV-associated TCR beta chains appeared HLA-restricted. Roughly even sequencing depth across donors was the assumption behind the presence/absence analyses. In most subjects, TCR beta sequences reportedly gave accurate predictions of HLA-A and HLA-B alleles.

V shed 7 bases and J shed 5 bases, with 17 bases lying between them. This CDR3 spans 14 amino acids. Germline CDR1 reads LNHDA; CDR2 reads SQIVND (reference sequence). 13 Jbeta primers and 60 Vbeta primers were used for the PCR. The table came from immunoSEQ multiplex PCR; TCRdb's copy has only in-frame clones and leaves some out. The sample contains under 200,000 clones, approximately 82% of which appear only once. This clonotype originated in a male donor in good health and CMV-seronegative. The material sequenced was PBMCs. The gene calls are TRBV19 and TRBJ1-1; possibly TRBD1 for D (5 bases). CDR3 sequence (DNA): TGTGCCAGTATCTGGGGCACCACTCCAACTGAAGCTTTCTTT. It is translated as CASIWGTTPTEAFF.